This T cell receptor beta chain was retrieved from a study of cytomegalovirus exposure and HLA in healthy donors. This CDR3 is 14 amino acids long. The germline V gene has CDR1 LNHDA and CDR2 SQIVND (reference sequence). V dropped 4 bases and J dropped 2; count of bases not matched to a gene: 2. It was with 60 Vbeta and 13 Jbeta primers that the PCR ran. Method: immunoSEQ multiplex PCR; TCRdb's copy keeps in-frame clones and lacks some. This table has more than 110,000 clones, roughly 70% appearing once. The sequenced sample consisted of PBMCs. This sequence was found in a woman aged 60-75 years in good health and CMV-seropositive. This chain joins TRBV19 and TRBJ2-1, with TRBD1 matching 7 bases. CDR3 sequence: CASSKGQTYNEQFF. The CDR3 DNA follows: TGTGCCAGTAGTAAGGGACAGACCTACAATGAGCAGTTCTTC.